These 8 T cell receptor beta chains were sequenced from one sample in a study of shared clonotypes between healthy human individuals. Cells designated naive CD8 were CD45RO-negative and were positively selected for CCR7, with terminally differentiated effector memory CD45RA+ cells excluded. Generated by immunoSEQ multiplex PCR, the TCRdb table keeps only in-frame clones and is missing some. Among millions of clones listed, about 95% were seen once. The sample was naive CD8+ T cells sorted from blood. The receptor source for this set is a man younger than 35 in good health.

V is TRBV30 and J is TRBJ2-7; tentatively, D is TRBD2 (7 bases). CDR3 size: 12 residues. V shed 3 bases and J shed 6 bases, with 12 bases lying between them. Per the germline V gene, CDR1 is GTSNPN and CDR2 is SVGIG (reference sequence). The CDR3 loop reads CAWSRGGSEQYF. In DNA form, the CDR3 reads TGTGCCTGGAGCAGGGGAGGGAGCGAGCAGTACTTC.

This chain links TRBV30 with TRBJ2-1, with TRBD2 identical over 7 bases. The CDR3 contains 12 residues. Looked up from germline, CDR1 is GTSNPN and CDR2 is SVGIG (reference sequence). Germline trimming cut 6 bases from V and 5 bases from J; bases unmatched to any gene: 4. CDR3 DNA: TGTGCCTGTTTGAGCGGGAACAATGAGCAGTTCTTC. Protein sequence: CACLSGNNEQFF.

In its sample, this clone was seen a few times. The chain carries TRBV6-4 and TRBJ1-2; D gene uncertain. The germline V gene has CDR1 MRHNA and CDR2 SNTAGT. This CDR3 contains 17 residues. Trimming took 6 bases from V and 3 from J, leaving 23 bases between them. The CDR3 region is CASRSWKTLRPHYGYTF. DNA for the CDR3: TGTGCCAGCAGGAGCTGGAAGACCTTGAGGCCACACTATGGCTACACCTTC.

This clone showed up just once. The V gene is TRBV5-1, the J gene TRBJ1-2; D not certain. Trimming took off 0 bases at V and 8 bases at J, with 17 bases between the two ends. This CDR3 has 15 residues. CDR1 and CDR2 (germline): SGHRS, YFSETQ. The CDR3 loop reads CASSLGVSGKEGYTF. CDR3 nucleotides: TGCGCCAGCAGCTTGGGTGTCAGCGGGAAGGAGGGCTACACCTTC.

The chain couples TRBV19 to TRBJ2-7; D assignment may be TRBD1 or TRBD2 (6 bases each). This CDR3 has 15 residues. V dropped 0 bases and J dropped 2 bases, with 11 bases sitting between them. Germline V CDR1 and CDR2: LNHDA, SQIVND (reference sequence). DNA of the CDR3: TGTGCCAGTAGTATAGAGGAGGGGACACCCTACGAGCAGTACTTC. Translation gives CASSIEEGTPYEQYF.

This chain uses TRBV7-2 with TRBJ1-2; D uncertain. This CDR3 has 15 amino acids. The V and J ends lost 5 bases and 3 bases respectively, with 16 bases between them. Looked up from germline, CDR1 is SGHTA and CDR2 is FQGNSA. Here the CDR3 DNA reads TGTGCCAGCAGCCCCGGCGCCCATTCCTACTATGGCTACACCTTC. Translating gives CASSPGAHSYYGYTF.

CDR3 region: CASSWEGRETQYF. CDR3 coding DNA: TGTGCCAGCAGCTGGGAGGGAAGAGAGACCCAGTACTTC. V usage is TRBV6-5 and J usage is TRBJ2-5, with 7 bases matching TRBD2. Germline V gene sequence: CDR1 MNHEY, CDR2 SVGAGI. J gave up 4 bases and V 6 bases, and 5 bases lay outside the gene matches. The CDR3 extends over 13 amino acids.

The chain uses TRBV19 and TRBJ2-5; a possible D gene is TRBD2 (6 bases). The CDR3 has 15 amino acids. Germline assignment: CDR1 LNHDA and CDR2 SQIVND (reference sequence). V lost 1 base to trimming and J lost 0 bases, with 9 bases between them. CDR3 sequence reads: CASSIGGDYQETQYF. The CDR3 coding sequence is TGTGCCAGTAGTATAGGAGGGGACTACCAAGAGACCCAGTACTTC.